This entry describes one T cell receptor (beta chain). This record belongs to a study of blood T cell repertoires in COVID-19. Study details: The samples span acute and convalescent COVID-19 from the United States, Italy and Spain. T cells, B-cell-depleted T cells, or PBMCs provided the cDNA or gDNA that served as material.

The J segment lost 4 bases and the V segment lost 4 bases, leaving 10 bases of the junction unmatched. The CDR3 runs 16 residues. Germline-derived CDR1 and CDR2 are SGHRS and YFSETQ. In the source study's methods: The assay estimated nucleated cells by amplifying reference gene primers. Repertoires were generated with immunoSEQ multiplex PCR, while TCRdb's copy carries only in-frame clones and drops some. V, J and clone size reflect that table, while D and trimming were determined from the DNA. The data contain over 150,000 clones, approximately 91% of them seen just once; the ten biggest clones take up roughly 2.3%.

This sequence joins TRBV5-1 and TRBJ1-5; 8 bases are a match to TRBD1. Sequenced sample: peripheral blood. This TCR was recovered from a man younger than 30 with acute or convalescent COVID-19. As DNA, the CDR3 is TGCGCCAGCAGCCCGCTTCCTGGACAGGGTAATCAGCCCCAGCATTTT. The encoded protein is CASSPLPGQGNQPQHF. The variable domain in full, with the rest retrieved from reference TRBV5-1 and TRBJ1-5, is KAGVTQTPRYLIKTRGQQVTLSCSPISGHRSVSWYQQTPGQGLQFLFEYFSETQRNKGNFPGRFSGRQFSNSRSEMNVSTLELGDSALYLCASSPLPGQGNQPQHFGDGTRLSIL.